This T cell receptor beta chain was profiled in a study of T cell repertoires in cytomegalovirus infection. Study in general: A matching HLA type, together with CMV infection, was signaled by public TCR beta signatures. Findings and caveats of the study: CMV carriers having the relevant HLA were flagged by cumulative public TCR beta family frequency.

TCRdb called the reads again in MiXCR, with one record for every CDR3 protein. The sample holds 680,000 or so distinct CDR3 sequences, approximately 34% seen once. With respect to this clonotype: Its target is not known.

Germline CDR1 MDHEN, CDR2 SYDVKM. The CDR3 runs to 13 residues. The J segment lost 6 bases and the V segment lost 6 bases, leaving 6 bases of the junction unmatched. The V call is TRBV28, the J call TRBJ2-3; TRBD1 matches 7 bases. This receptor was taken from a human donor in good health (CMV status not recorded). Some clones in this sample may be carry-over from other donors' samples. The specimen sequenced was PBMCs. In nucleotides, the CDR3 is TGTGCCAGCAGATTAACAGGGGACGATACGCAGTATTTT. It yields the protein CASRLTGDDTQYF.